This TCR beta chain came from a study of cytomegalovirus exposure and HLA in healthy donors. Study observations and caveats: Most TCR sequences proved rare, with some public TCRs found in many donors. In vitro work confirmed that a few CMV-associated chains recognize CMV antigens. Within the approximately 130 validation repertoires, first-cohort TCR clusters tended to co-occur, according to a later analysis.

The donors were part of the validation cohort of 100 to 150 subjects. That cohort was separate from the first cohort, which comprised some 670 subjects. TCRdb's table, derived via immunoSEQ multiplex PCR, lists solely in-frame clones and lacks some. Of roughly 330,000 clones in the sample, about nine tenths were seen once. About this clone itself: Its specificity is not known.

The sequence was collected from a woman in her twenties or thirties in good health and CMV-seropositive. The sample comprised PBMCs.

The CDR3 region has the DNA TGTGCCTTTCCGGGGTGCTATGGCTACACCTTC. Its translation: CAFPGCYGYTF. The chain joins TRBV5-3 to TRBJ1-2; no clear D gene. TRBV5-3 belongs to the ORF category, with a function that is uncertain. V lost 10 bases and J lost 4, with 11 bases in between. The CDR3 sequence is 11 residues long.